This TCR beta chain was retrieved from a study of PD-1 blockade in classical Hodgkin lymphoma. Across the whole study: The nivolumab dose that patients received was 3 mg/kg, given intravenously every 2 weeks.

Study-level findings and limits: Complete responders entered with baseline diversity on par with newly diagnosed patients, the results showed. Compared with healthy donors, newly diagnosed patients reportedly showed lower baseline TCR diversity.

For this clone: Its antigen is as yet unknown.

Data came from immunoSEQ multiplex PCR; TCRdb stores just in-frame clones and leaves some out. Here the sample spans 35,000 or so clones, less than 85% being singletons. No patient escaped relapse after autologous stem cell transplantation, and brentuximab vedotin exposure varied. The sample in question was peripheral blood mononuclear cells (PBMCs), obtained before the second cycle of nivolumab. This TCR was recovered from a human donor with classical Hodgkin lymphoma.

As DNA, the CDR3 is TGTGCCAGCGGCGATGGACACCGGGGAGATACGCAGTATTTT. Translating it yields CASGDGHRGDTQYF. The chain employs TRBV28 and TRBJ2-3, with D possibly being TRBD1 or TRBD2 (5 bases each). This CDR3 has 14 residues. The V end was cut by 8 bases, the J end by 5 bases, with 17 bases between. The germline gives CDR1 MDHEN, CDR2 SYDVKM.